This T cell receptor beta chain was recovered during a study of T cell repertoires in cytomegalovirus infection (dated by TCRdb to between 2017 and 2020). Regarding the complete study: Because public TCR beta signatures pointed to carriage of CMV infection together with the matching HLA type, the HLA type of each donor mattered for the analysis. Beyond this particular receptor, the publication reports: In the ex vivo response, HLA-C-restricted CMV-specific TCR beta clonotypes were dominant, and in two of eight donors the single most frequent clonotype came from this HLA-C-restricted group. In both this cohort and an independent roughly 350-donor cohort, the cumulative frequency of public TCR beta family members distinguished carriers of CMV infection plus the relevant HLA type.

Points on this clonotype: It lacks a known antigen. No clone much larger than this one lies a single base away; base qualities are absent.

Reading from cysteine to phenylalanine, the CDR3 counts 12 amino acids. The kept DNA is CDR3 alone, 36 bases in frame from the first base. The junction carries 11 bases between V and J, which are trimmed by 5 bases and 6 bases respectively. CDR1 is given as SGHRS and CDR2 as YFSETQ, both from the germline V gene. The instrument was an Illumina HiSeq 1500. TCRdb handled the public reads itself, with Q25 trimming in fastp and clone calling in MiXCR, and kept productive beta chains. Each CDR3 protein appears once, grouped with its most common genes and DNA. This sample lists about 230,000 distinct CDR3 sequences; 22% were detected once. The ten largest clones capture 15% to 20% of the sample.

Recombination connected TRBV5-1 to TRBJ1-2; confidence is insufficient to name the D gene. Sequencing was done on a sample of CD8+ T cells from PBMCs. The receptor was isolated from a human donor in good health (CMV status not recorded). Some clones in this sample may be carry-over from other donors' samples. The CDR3 loop reads CASREEDHGYTF. The nucleotide sequence reads TGCGCCAGCAGAGAGGAGGATCATGGCTACACCTTC.